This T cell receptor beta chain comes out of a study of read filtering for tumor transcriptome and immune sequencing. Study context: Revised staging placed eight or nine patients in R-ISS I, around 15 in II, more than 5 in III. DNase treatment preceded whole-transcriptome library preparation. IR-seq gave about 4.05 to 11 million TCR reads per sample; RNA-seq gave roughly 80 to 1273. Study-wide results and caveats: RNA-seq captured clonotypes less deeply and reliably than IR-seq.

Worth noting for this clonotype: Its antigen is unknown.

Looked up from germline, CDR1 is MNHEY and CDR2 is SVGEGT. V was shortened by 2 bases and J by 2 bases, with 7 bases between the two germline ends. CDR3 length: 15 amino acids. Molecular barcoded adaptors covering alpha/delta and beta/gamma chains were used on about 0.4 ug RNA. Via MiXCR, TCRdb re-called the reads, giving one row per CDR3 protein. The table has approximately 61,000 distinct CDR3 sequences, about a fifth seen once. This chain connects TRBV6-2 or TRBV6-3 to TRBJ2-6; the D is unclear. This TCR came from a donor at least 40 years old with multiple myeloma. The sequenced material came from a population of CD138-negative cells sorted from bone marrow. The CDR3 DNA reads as TGTGCCAGCAGTTACGACAACCCTGGGGCCAACGTCCTGACTTTC. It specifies CASSYDNPGANVLTF.